This T cell receptor beta chain was sequenced during a study of blood T cell repertoires in COVID-19 (dated by TCRdb to the early 2020s). Background for the entire study: Samples from collaborators originated in the United States, Italy and Spain and spanned both the acute and convalescent phases of COVID-19. The material from the prospective study consisted of cDNA or gDNA derived from T cells, B-cell-depleted T cells, or PBMCs. The samples were drawn from two sources: the first 160 participants of the ongoing ImmuneRACE study, and 1,200 or so subjects contributed by 6 global collaborators. Deeply sampled blood TCRbeta repertoires from subjects exposed to, actively infected with, or recovered from COVID-19 were included in the dataset. Where available, HLA class I and class II types were taken from metadata supplied by the sample provider and were not determined by assay-based typing. Nearly every sample came with metadata listing a de-identified subject ID, COVID-19 status, age in years and sex. The repertoires were made available in a free public database intended to serve as a resource for research on the immune response to SARS-CoV-2. The paper's findings and limits, for the study overall: Clinical and demographic metadata were provided uncurated, with the amount varying by source and participant.

Collaborating institutions collected whole blood in K2EDTA tubes following their own protocols. For TCRbeta analysis, collaborators shipped samples in one of three forms: frozen whole blood, isolated PBMCs, or DNA extracted from either of those sample types. The immunoSEQ Assay, a bias-controlled multiplex PCR, was used to amplify TCRbeta CDR3 regions from genomic DNA. The original pipeline was this. Within the assay, amplification of reference gene primers was used to estimate how many nucleated cells each sample contained. To quantify the absolute abundance of each unique TCRbeta CDR3 rearrangement, sequence reads were collapsed and filtered. For each sample, productive Simpson clonality was calculated as the square root of Simpson's diversity index over productive rearrangements. TCRdb took this table from immuneACCESS and kept in-frame rearrangements with V and J called. Such tables lack part of the clones; where checked against another copy, unresolved V genes explain under half of the gap, and the rest is unexplained. V and J calls plus clone size are reproduced from that table; the DNA served to infer D and trimming. Here the sample has over 200,000 clones; roughly 86% occur a single time. Less than 3.5% of the sample lies in the top ten.

With respect to this clone: Its antigen is currently not known. One base away there is no much larger clone; base qualities are not given.

V was cut back by 4 bases and J by 10 bases, leaving a gap of 20 bases between them. CDR3 length: 15 amino acids, cysteine to phenylalanine. Of all the DNA, just the CDR3 is kept, 45 bases in frame from base 1. For CDR1 and CDR2, the germline V gene lists SGHDN and FVKESK. This TCR was recovered from a woman aged 55-70 years with acute or convalescent COVID-19. The chain was built from TRBV14 and TRBJ2-1; a confident D gene designation cannot be given. Sequenced input: peripheral blood. The CDR3 loop reads CASSPNLLFVGEQFF. The sequenced DNA is TGTGCCAGCAGCCCGAACCTTCTCTTTGTCGGGGAGCAGTTCTTC.